Given below is one T cell receptor (beta chain) in context. The sample originates from a study of radiotherapy plus CTLA-4 blockade in lung cancer. The germline V gene has CDR1 GTSNPN and CDR2 SVGIG (reference sequence). V lost 3 bases to trimming and J lost 2 bases, with 8 bases between them. The length of the CDR3 is 13 residues. Clones were sequenced by immunoSEQ multiplex PCR, and TCRdb holds only the in-frame ones, with some missing. The data show about 49,000 clones, over 75% seen once. The origin of this receptor is a human donor with non-small cell lung cancer whose response to radiotherapy plus ipilimumab could not be evaluated. The J gene is TRBJ1-3, the V gene TRBV30; perhaps TRBD1 as D (5 bases). The sequences come from peripheral blood, collected from a patient treated with radiotherapy plus ipilimumab. For the CDR3, the DNA is TGTGCCTGGAGGGCAGGGCCTGGAAACACCATATATTTT. Translated, it gives CAWRAGPGNTIYF.